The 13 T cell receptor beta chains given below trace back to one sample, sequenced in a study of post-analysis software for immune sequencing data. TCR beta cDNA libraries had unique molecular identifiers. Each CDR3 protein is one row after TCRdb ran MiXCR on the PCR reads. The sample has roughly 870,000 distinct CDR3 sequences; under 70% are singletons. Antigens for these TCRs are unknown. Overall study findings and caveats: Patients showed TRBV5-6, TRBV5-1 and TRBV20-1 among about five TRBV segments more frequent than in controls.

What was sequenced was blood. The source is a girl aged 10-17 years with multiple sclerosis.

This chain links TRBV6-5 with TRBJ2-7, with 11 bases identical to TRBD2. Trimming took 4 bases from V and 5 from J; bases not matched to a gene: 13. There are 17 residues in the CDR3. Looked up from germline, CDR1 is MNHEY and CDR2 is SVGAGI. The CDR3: CASSWAWASGRRHEQYF. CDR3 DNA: TGTGCCAGCAGTTGGGCTTGGGCTAGCGGGAGGCGGCACGAGCAGTACTTC.

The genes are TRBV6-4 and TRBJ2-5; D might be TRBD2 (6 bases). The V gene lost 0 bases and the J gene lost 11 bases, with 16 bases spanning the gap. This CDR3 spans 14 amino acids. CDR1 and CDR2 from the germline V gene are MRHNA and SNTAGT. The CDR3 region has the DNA TGTGCCAGCAGTGACTCGGGGGGTCTGGGAGAGCAGTACTTC. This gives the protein CASSDSGGLGEQYF.

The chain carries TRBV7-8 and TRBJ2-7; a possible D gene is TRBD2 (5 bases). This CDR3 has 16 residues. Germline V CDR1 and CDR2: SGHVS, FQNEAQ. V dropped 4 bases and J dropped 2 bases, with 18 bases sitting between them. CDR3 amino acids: CASSSRRSSQTYEQYF. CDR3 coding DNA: TGTGCCAGCAGCTCACGGAGGAGCTCCCAAACCTACGAGCAGTACTTC.

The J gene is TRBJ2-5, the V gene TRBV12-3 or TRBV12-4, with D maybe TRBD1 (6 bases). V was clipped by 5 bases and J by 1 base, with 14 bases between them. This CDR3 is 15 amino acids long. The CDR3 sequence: CASSTGHTVQETQYF. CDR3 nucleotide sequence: TGTGCCAGCAGTACGGGACATACAGTCCAAGAGACCCAGTACTTC.

The CDR3 region is CASSPRLDGGEQFF. CDR3 nucleotides: TGTGCCAGCAGCCCCAGACTAGACGGCGGTGAGCAGTTCTTC. The rearrangement joins TRBV7-2 to TRBJ2-1; possibly TRBD2 for D (6 bases). CDR1 is SGHTA and CDR2 is FQGNSA in the germline V gene. With 5 bases removed from V and 9 bases from J, the gap between germline ends came to 17 bases. CDR3 length equals 14 residues.

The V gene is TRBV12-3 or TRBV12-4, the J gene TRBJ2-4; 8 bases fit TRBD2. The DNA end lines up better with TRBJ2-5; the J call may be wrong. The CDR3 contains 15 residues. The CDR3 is CASSSDGGAIETQYF. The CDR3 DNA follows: TGTGCCAGCAGTTCCGACGGGGGGGCAATAGAGACCCAGTACTTC.

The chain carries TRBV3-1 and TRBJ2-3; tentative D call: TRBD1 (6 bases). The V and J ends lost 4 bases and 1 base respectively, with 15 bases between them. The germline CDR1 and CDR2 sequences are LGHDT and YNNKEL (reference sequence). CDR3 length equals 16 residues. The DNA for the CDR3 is TGTGCCAGCAGCCTCCAGGTGGACAGCGGCACAGATACGCAGTATTTT. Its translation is CASSLQVDSGTDTQYF.

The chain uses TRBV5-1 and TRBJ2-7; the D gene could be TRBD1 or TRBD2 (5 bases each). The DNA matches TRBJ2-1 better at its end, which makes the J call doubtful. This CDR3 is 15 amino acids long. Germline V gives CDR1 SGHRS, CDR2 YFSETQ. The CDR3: CASSSPGTVNNEQFF. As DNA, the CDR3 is TGCGCCAGCAGCTCTCCCGGGACCGTAAACAATGAGCAGTTCTTC.

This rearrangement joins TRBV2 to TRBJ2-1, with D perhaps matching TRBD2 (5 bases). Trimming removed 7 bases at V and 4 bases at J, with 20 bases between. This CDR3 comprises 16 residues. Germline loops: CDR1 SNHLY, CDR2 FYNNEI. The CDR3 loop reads CASTPSRSGRYNEQFF. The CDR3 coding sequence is TGTGCCAGCACTCCTTCGAGGAGCGGCAGATACAATGAGCAGTTCTTC.

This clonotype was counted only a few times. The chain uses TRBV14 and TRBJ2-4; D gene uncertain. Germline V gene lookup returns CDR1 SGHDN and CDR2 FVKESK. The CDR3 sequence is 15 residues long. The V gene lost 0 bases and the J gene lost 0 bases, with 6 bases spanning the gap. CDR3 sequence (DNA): TGTGCCAGCAGCCAAGATTGGGTAGCCAAAAACATTCAGTACTTC. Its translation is CASSQDWVAKNIQYF.

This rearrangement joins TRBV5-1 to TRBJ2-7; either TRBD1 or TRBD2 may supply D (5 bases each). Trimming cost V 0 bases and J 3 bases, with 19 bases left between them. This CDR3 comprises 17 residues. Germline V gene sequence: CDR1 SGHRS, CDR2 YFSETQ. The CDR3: CASSLVGAEMGRYEQYF. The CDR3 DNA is TGCGCCAGCAGCTTGGTAGGTGCGGAGATGGGACGCTACGAGCAGTACTTC.

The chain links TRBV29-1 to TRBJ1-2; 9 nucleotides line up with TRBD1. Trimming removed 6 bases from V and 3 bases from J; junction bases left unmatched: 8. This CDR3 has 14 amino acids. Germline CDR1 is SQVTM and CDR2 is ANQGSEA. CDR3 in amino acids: CSVARDREYYGYTF. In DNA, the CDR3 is TGCAGCGTGGCGAGGGACAGGGAGTACTATGGCTACACCTTC.

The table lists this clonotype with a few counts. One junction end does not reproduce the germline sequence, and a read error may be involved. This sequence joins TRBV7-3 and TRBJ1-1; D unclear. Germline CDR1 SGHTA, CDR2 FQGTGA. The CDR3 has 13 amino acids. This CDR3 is CASSITEYNEQFF. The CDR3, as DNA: TGTGCCAGCAGCATAACAGAATACAATGAGCAGTTCTTT.